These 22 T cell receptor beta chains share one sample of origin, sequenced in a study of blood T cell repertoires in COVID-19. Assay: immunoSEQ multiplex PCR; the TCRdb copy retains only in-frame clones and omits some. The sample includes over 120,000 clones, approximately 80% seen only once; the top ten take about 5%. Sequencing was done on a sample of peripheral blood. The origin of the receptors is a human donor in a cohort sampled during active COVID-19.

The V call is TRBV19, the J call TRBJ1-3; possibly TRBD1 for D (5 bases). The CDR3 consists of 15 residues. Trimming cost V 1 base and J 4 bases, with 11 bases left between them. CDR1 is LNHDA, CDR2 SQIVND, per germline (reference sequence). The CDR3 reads CASSIGPTAGNTIYF. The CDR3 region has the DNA TGTGCCAGTAGTATAGGCCCGACAGCCGGAAACACCATATATTTT.

In nucleotides, the CDR3 is TGCGCCAGCAGCCAGGATACTAGCGGGGAAAACATTCAGTACTTC. Its protein is CASSQDTSGENIQYF. The V and J genes are TRBV4-1 and TRBJ2-4; 10 bases agree with TRBD2. V lost 3 bases to trimming and J lost 5 bases; unmatched junction nucleotides: 4. The germline V gene encodes CDR1 MGHRA and CDR2 YSYEKL. The CDR3 is made up of 15 amino acids.

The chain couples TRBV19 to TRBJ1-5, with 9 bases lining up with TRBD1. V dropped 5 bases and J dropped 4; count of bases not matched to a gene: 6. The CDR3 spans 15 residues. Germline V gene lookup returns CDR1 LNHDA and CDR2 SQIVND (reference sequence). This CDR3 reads CASSPGQGGNQPQHF. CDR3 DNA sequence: TGTGCCAGTAGTCCGGGACAGGGAGGAAATCAGCCCCAGCATTTT.

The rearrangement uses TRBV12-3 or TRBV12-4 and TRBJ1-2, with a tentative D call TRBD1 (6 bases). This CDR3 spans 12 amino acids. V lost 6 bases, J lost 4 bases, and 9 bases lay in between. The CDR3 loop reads CASSRQVYGYTF. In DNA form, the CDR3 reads TGTGCCAGCAGCCGACAGGTCTATGGCTACACCTTC.

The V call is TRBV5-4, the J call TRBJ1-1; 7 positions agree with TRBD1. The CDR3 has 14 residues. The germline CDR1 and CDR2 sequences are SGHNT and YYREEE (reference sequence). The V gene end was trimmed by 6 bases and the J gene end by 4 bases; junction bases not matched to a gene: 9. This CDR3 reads CASTTGVKGTEAFF. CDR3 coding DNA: TGTGCCAGCACTACAGGGGTGAAGGGCACTGAAGCTTTCTTT. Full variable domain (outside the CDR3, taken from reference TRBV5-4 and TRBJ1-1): ETGVTQSPTHLIKTRGQQVTLRCSSQSGHNTVSWYQQALGQGPQFIFQYYREEENGRGNFPPRFSGLQFPNYSSELNVNALELDDSALYLCASTTGVKGTEAFFGQGTRLTVV.

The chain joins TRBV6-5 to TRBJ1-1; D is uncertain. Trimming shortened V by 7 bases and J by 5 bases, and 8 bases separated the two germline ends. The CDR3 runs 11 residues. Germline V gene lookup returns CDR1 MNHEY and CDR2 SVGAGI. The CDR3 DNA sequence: TGTGCCAGCATGAGGTGGACTGAAGCTTTCTTT. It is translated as CASMRWTEAFF.

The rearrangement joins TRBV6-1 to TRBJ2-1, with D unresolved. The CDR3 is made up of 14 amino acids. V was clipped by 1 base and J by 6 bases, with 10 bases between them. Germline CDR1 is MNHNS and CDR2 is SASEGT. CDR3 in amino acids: CASSEGQRRNEQFF. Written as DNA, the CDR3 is TGTGCCAGCAGTGAAGGGCAGCGTCGCAATGAGCAGTTCTTC.

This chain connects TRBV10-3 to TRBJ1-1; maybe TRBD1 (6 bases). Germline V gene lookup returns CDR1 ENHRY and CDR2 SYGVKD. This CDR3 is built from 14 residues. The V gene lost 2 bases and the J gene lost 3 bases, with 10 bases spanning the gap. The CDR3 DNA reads TGTGCCATCAGTGAGAGGGGGGGCGACACTGAAGCTTTCTTT. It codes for CAISERGGDTEAFF.

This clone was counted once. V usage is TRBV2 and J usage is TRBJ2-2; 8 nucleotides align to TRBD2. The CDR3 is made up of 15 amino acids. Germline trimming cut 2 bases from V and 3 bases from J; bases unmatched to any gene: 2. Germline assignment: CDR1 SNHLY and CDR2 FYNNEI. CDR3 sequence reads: CASSESSGYTGELFF. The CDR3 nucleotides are TGTGCCAGCAGTGAATCTAGCGGGTACACCGGGGAGCTGTTTTTT.

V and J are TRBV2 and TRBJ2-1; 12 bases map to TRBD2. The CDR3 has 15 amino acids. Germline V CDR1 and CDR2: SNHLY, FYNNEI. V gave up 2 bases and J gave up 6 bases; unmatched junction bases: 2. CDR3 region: CASSEQTSGGNEQFF. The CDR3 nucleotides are TGTGCCAGCAGTGAACAGACTAGCGGGGGCAATGAGCAGTTCTTC.

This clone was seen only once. For the CDR3, the DNA is TGTGCCAGCTCACCAGAAACAGGAACCACCTATGGCTACACCTTC. Translated, it gives CASSPETGTTYGYTF. V is TRBV18 and J is TRBJ1-2; weak D call: TRBD1 (5 bases). The CDR3 loop spans 15 amino acids. The germline V and J ends were trimmed by 2 bases and 4 bases, with 14 bases remaining between them. Germline lookup yields CDR1 KGHSH and CDR2 LQKENI.

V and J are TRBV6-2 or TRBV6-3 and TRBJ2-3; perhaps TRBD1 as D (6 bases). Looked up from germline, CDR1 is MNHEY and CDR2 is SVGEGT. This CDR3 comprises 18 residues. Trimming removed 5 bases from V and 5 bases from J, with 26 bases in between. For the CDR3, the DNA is TGTGCCAGCAGTGAGGGCGTTTCTGAGGCAGGGGATGAAGATACGCAGTATTTT. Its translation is CASSEGVSEAGDEDTQYF.

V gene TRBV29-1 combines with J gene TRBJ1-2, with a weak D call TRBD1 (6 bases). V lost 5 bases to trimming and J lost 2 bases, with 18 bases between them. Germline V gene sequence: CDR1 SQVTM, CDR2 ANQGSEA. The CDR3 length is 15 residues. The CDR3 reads CSVQVRDTSNYGYTF. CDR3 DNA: TGCAGCGTTCAGGTCCGGGACACCTCGAACTATGGCTACACCTTC. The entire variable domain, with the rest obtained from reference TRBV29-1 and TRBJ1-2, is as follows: SAVISQKPSRDICQRGTSLTIQCQVDSQVTMMFWYRQQPGQSLTLIATANQGSEATYESGFVIDKFPISRPNLTFSTLTVSNMSPEDSSIYLCSVQVRDTSNYGYTFGSGTRLTVV.

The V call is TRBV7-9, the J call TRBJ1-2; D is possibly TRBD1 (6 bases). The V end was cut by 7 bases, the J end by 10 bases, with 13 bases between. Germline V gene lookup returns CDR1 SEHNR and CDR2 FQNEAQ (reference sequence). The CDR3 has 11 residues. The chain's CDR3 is CASTPGVNYTF. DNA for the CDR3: TGTGCCAGCACCCCAGGGGTCAACTACACCTTC.

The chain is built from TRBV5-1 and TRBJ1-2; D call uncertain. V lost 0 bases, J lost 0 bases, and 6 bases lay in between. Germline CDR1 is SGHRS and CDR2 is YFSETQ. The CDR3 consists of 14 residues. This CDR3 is CASSLGYSNYGYTF. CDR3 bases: TGCGCCAGCAGCTTGGGGTACTCTAACTATGGCTACACCTTC.

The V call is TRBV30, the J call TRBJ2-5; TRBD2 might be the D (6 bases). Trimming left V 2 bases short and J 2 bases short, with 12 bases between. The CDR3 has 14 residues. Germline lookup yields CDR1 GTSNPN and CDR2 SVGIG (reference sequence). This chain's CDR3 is CAWSQGGGQETQYF. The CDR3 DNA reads TGTGCCTGGAGTCAAGGTGGGGGGCAAGAGACCCAGTACTTC.

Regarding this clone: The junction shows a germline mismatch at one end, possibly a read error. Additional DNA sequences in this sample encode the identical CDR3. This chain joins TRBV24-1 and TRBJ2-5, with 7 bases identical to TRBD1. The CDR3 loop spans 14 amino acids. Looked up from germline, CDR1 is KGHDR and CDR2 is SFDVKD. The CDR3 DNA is TGTGCCACCAGTGAGGGATGGGACAGTGGGACCCAATACTTC. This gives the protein CATSEGWDSGTQYF.

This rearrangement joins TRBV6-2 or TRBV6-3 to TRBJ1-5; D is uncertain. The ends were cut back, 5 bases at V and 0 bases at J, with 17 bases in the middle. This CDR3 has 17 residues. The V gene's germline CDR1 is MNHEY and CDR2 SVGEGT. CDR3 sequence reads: CASSPFVPQYSNQPQHF. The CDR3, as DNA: TGTGCCAGCAGTCCGTTTGTGCCTCAGTATAGCAATCAGCCCCAGCATTTT.

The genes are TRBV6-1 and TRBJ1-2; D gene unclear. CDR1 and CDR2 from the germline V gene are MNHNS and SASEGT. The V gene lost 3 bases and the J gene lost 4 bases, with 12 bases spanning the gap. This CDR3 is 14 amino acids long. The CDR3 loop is CASSDPSLPYGYTF. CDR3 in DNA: TGTGCCAGCAGTGACCCCTCTCTCCCCTATGGCTACACCTTC.

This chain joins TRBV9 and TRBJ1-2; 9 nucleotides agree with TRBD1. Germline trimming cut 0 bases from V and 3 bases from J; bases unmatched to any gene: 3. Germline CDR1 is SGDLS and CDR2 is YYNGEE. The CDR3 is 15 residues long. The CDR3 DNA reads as TGTGCCAGCAGCGTAGAGGGACAGGGTGACTATGGCTACACCTTC. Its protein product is CASSVEGQGDYGYTF.

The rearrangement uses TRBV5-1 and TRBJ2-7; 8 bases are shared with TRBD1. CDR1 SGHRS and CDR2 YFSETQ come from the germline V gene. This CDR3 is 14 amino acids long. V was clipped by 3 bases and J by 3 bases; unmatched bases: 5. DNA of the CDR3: TGCGCCAGCAGCTGGGGTGACAGGGGCTACGAGCAGTACTTC. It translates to CASSWGDRGYEQYF.

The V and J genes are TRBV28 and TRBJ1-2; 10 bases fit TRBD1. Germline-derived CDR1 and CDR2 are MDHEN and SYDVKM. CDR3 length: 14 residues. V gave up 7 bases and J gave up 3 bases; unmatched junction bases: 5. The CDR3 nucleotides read TGTGCCAGCACCCTGACAGGGGGCGACTATGGCTACACCTTC. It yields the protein CASTLTGGDYGYTF.